This TCR beta chain came from a study of post-analysis software for immune sequencing data (dated by TCRdb to the mid-2010s). Turning to the overall study: Recorded disease courses included relapsing-remitting, secondary progressive and progressive-relapsing multiple sclerosis, with some patients lacking subtype annotation. The multiple sclerosis patient repertoires were compared with 10 or so previously published healthy control repertoires from donors aged roughly 6 to 25 years. A subset of samples was prepared in parallel using single-end sample barcoding, then pooled and co-amplified after Illumina adapter ligation. General findings and caveats noted by the study authors: Significantly higher frequencies in patients than in controls were found for roughly five TRBV segments, including TRBV5-6, TRBV5-1 and TRBV20-1. Normalized Chao1 diversity was significantly lower in multiple sclerosis patients than controls, suggesting substantial peripheral T-cell clonal expansion. The control group was slightly older than the multiple sclerosis patient group. Strong co-clustering of samples prepared in the same batch was shown by direct clustering with F measure, prompting a batch-effect correction.

Libraries came from PCR. For sequencing, an Illumina HiSeq 2500 was employed. To reduce PCR and sequencing biases, unique molecular identifiers were built into the TCR beta cDNA libraries. Every 1 to 10 million input T cells yielded 500,000 or so cDNA molecules, meaning each molecule approximated one T cell. The patient libraries were prepared and sequenced using the same protocol as the earlier healthy control dataset. Samples belonging to the same batch were prepared together, multiplexed and sequenced on a shared HiSeq lane. The study's processing was this. Raw barcoded reads were processed with MIGEC, discarding single-read molecular identifier groups before consensus assembly and CDR3 extraction. Clonotype tables were post-analysed with VDJtools, normalizing diversity by down-sampling all datasets to the smallest sample size. In repertoire overlap clustering, CDR3 amino acid sequences, but not nucleotide sequences, were matched to correct batch-related cross-sample contamination. In TCRdb, the public reads were trimmed at Q25 with fastp and aligned with MiXCR, with productive beta chains retained. Each CDR3 protein appears once, grouped with its most common genes and DNA. The V and J calls come from TCRdb's annotation, not from the publication. A total of approximately 730,000 distinct CDR3 sequences appear in this sample, 25% to 30% of them only once. The biggest ten clones account for roughly 0.53% of the sample.

To demonstrate the VDJtools post-analysis software, the study profiled TCR beta repertoires from the peripheral blood of under 15 young patients with multiple sclerosis. The multiple sclerosis patients were children and adolescents between roughly 6 and 16 years of age. Concerning this clonotype itself: The antigen it recognizes is unknown. A junction boundary mismatches the germline segment, possibly from a read error.

The germline V gene (reference sequence) specifies LGHDT as CDR1 and YNNKEL as CDR2. From its cysteine to its phenylalanine, the CDR3 spans 14 amino acids. The sequence is cut down to CDR3 DNA, 42 bases in frame from base 1. The V gene is TRBV3-1 and the J gene is TRBJ2-7; the D gene lacks a confident call. The receptor was isolated from a girl between 10 and 17 years old with multiple sclerosis. The specimen sequenced was blood. The CDR3 reads CASGQDQSSYEQYF. The DNA is as follows: TGTGCCAGCGGCCAAGATCAGAGCTCCTACGAGCAGTACTTC.